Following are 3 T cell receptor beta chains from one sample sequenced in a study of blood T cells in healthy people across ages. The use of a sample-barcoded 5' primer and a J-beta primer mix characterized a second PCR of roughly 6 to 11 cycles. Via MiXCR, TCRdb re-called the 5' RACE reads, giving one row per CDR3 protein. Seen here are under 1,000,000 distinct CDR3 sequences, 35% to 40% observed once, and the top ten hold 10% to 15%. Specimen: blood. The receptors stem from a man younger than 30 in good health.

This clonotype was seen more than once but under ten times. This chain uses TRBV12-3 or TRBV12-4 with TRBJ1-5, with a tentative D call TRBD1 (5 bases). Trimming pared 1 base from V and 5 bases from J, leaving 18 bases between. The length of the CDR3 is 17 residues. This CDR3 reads CASSLERGLGGHQPQHF. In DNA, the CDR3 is TGTGCCAGCAGTTTAGAACGGGGCTTGGGTGGGCATCAGCCCCAGCATTTT.

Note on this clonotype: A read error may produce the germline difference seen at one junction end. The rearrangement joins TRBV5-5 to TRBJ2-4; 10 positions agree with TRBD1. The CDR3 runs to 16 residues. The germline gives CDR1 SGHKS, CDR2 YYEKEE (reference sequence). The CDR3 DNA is TGTACCAGCAGCTCGACAGGGGGCACTACTAAAAACATTCAGTACTTC. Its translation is CTSSSTGGTTKNIQYF.

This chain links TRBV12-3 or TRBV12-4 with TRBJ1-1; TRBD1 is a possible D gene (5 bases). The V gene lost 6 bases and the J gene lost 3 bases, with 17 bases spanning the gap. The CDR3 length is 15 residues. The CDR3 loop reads CASRPFAGGDTEAFF. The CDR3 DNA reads TGTGCCAGCAGGCCCTTTGCTGGGGGGGACACTGAAGCTTTCTTT.